The clone carrying this T cell receptor (beta chain) was counted a few times. This record comes from a study of response to subunit inactivated influenza vaccine. TCRdb passed the RT-PCR reads through MiXCR, listing each CDR3 protein once. The data hold around 250,000 distinct CDR3 sequences, with 10% to 15% observed a single time. V lost 2 bases to trimming and J lost 3 bases; unmatched junction nucleotides: 12. Germline V gene data show CDR1 as DFQATT and CDR2 as SNEGSKA (reference sequence). This CDR3 spans 16 amino acids. V gene TRBV20-1 combines with J gene TRBJ2-7, with 8 bases lining up with TRBD2. The receptor was isolated from a man aged 50 or older who received an inactivated influenza vaccine. Sequencing used non-naive T cells sorted from PBMCs, obtained 14 days before vaccination. The CDR3 is CSARLTLAGLVYEQYF. The CDR3 DNA follows: TGCAGTGCTAGATTGACCTTAGCGGGACTAGTCTACGAGCAGTACTTC.